What follows are 16 T cell receptor beta chains derived from one specimen sequenced in a study of CD8 T cells in ankylosing spondylitis. Whole-study results and caveats: Seemingly distinctive of ankylosing spondylitis blood was a TCR beta motif formed by eight highly homologous variants.

Their antigens remain unidentified. TCRdb reprocessed the 5' RACE reads via MiXCR and lists one record per CDR3 protein. The sample contains under 250,000 distinct CDR3 sequences, 6% to 8% of which appear only once. The sequencing input was blood, either unsorted or a sorted T cell fraction (not recorded which). These receptors originate from a male donor with ankylosing spondylitis.

This clonotype was detected many times. This chain uses TRBV7-9 with TRBJ2-7, with 10 nucleotides matching TRBD1. Trimming removed 7 bases from V and 0 bases from J; junction bases left unmatched: 6. From germline, CDR1 is SEHNR and CDR2 FQNEAQ (reference sequence). The CDR3 extends over 15 amino acids. The CDR3 sequence is CASTPTGGASYEQYF. The CDR3 DNA reads as TGTGCCAGCACTCCGACAGGGGGCGCCTCCTACGAGCAGTACTTC.

A few counts support this clonotype. This chain joins TRBV5-5 and TRBJ1-1; D gene uncertain. Trimming took 4 bases from V and 0 from J, leaving 10 bases between them. The CDR3 is 14 amino acids. CDR1 and CDR2 from the germline V gene are SGHKS and YYEKEE (reference sequence). The CDR3 loop is CASSPRNMNTEAFF. Here the CDR3 DNA reads TGTGCCAGCAGCCCCAGAAACATGAACACTGAAGCTTTCTTT.

The chain recombines TRBV20-1 with TRBJ2-7; D tentatively fits TRBD1 or TRBD2 (5 bases each). The V end was cut by 3 bases, the J end by 0 bases, with 9 bases between. The CDR3 length is 13 residues. Per the germline V gene, CDR1 is DFQATT and CDR2 is SNEGSKA (reference sequence). The CDR3 sequence: CSASGASSYEQYF. The CDR3 DNA reads TGCAGTGCTAGCGGGGCTAGCTCCTACGAGCAGTACTTC.

This clonotype was picked up many times. This rearrangement joins TRBV19 to TRBJ1-5; perhaps TRBD1 as D (6 bases). V lost 5 bases to trimming and J lost 4 bases, with 21 bases between them. This CDR3 is 17 amino acids long. Germline V gene sequence: CDR1 LNHDA, CDR2 SQIVND (reference sequence). Here the CDR3 reads CASSVPTGEQRNQPQHF. DNA for the CDR3: TGTGCCAGTAGTGTACCGACAGGCGAGCAGAGGAATCAGCCCCAGCATTTT. Full variable domain (rest looked up from reference TRBV19 and TRBJ1-5): DGGITQSPKYLFRKEGQNVTLSCEQNLNHDAMYWYRQDPGQGLRLIYYSQIVNDFQKGDIAEGYSVSREKKESFPLTVTSAQKNPTAFYLCASSVPTGEQRNQPQHFGDGTRLSIL.

The J gene is TRBJ2-3, the V gene TRBV11-2, with 16 bases fitting TRBD2. The germline CDR1 and CDR2 sequences are SGHAT and FQNNGV. The V gene end was trimmed by 5 bases and the J gene end by 5 bases; junction bases not matched to a gene: 16. The CDR3 covers 20 residues. The CDR3 spells CASSAPGLAGGPLRGDTQYF. The CDR3 DNA reads as TGTGCCAGCAGCGCGCCGGGACTAGCGGGAGGGCCTCTCCGGGGAGATACGCAGTATTTT. Full variable domain (missing parts from reference TRBV11-2 and TRBJ2-3): EAGVAQSPRYKIIEKRQSVAFWCNPISGHATLYWYQQILGQGPKLLIQFQNNGVVDDSQLPKDRFSAERLKGVDSTLKIQPAKLEDSAVYLCASSAPGLAGGPLRGDTQYFGPGTRLTVL.

On this clonotype itself: A much larger clone differs by one base, so this may be a read error. V is TRBV29-1 and J is TRBJ2-1; maybe TRBD1 (6 bases). This CDR3 is 11 amino acids long. Per germline, CDR1 SQVTM and CDR2 ANQGSEA. The CDR3 bases are TGCAGCGTTGATGTGTTGGGACATCGACTCTTC. Translation gives CSVDVLGHRLF.

This clonotype was observed many times. The genes are TRBV20-1 and TRBJ2-1; 10 bases align to TRBD2. Germline trimming cut 0 bases from V and 9 bases from J; bases unmatched to any gene: 8. The CDR3 contains 15 residues. CDR1 DFQATT and CDR2 SNEGSKA come from the germline V gene (reference sequence). As DNA, the CDR3 is TGCAGTGCTAGAGAGGAAGCGGGAGGGCATATTGAGCAGTTCTTC. Protein sequence: CSAREEAGGHIEQFF.

This clonotype came up many times. The chain is built from TRBV2 and TRBJ2-6; tentatively, D is TRBD2 (5 bases). The CDR3 has 16 amino acids. V was shortened by 3 bases and J by 0 bases, with 9 bases between the two germline ends. Germline V gene lookup returns CDR1 SNHLY and CDR2 FYNNEI. The CDR3 sequence: CASSDRGFSGANVLTF. The DNA of the CDR3 is TGTGCCAGCAGTGATCGAGGGTTCTCTGGGGCCAACGTCCTGACTTTC.

The CDR3 DNA reads TGTGCCAGCAGTCCCCGGGCCCTTAGCAATCAGCCCCAGCATTTT. Amino acid sequence: CASSPRALSNQPQHF. V gene TRBV27 combines with J gene TRBJ1-5; D not resolved. V was shortened by 5 bases and J by 0 bases, with 11 bases between the two germline ends. The germline gives CDR1 MNHEY, CDR2 SMNVEV (reference sequence). The CDR3 contains 15 residues.

This clonotype has only a few counts. The genes are TRBV4-1 and TRBJ1-3; 8 bases map to TRBD1. V was pared by 4 bases and J by 3 bases, with 8 bases of the junction left unmatched. In germline, CDR1 is MGHRA, CDR2 YSYEKL. This CDR3 region has 16 residues. The CDR3 nucleotides are TGCGCCAGCAGCCCAGTTCGCAGGGGGCTTGGAAACACCATATATTTT. Its translation: CASSPVRRGLGNTIYF.

The chain's CDR3 is CATRSLAGGRETQYF. The CDR3 coding sequence is TGTGCCACCAGGTCTCTAGCGGGGGGCAGGGAGACCCAGTACTTC. V is TRBV15 and J is TRBJ2-5; 11 bases line up with TRBD2. Germline-derived CDR1 and CDR2 are LNHNV and YYDKDF (reference sequence). This CDR3 is built from 15 residues. V lost 6 bases, J lost 5 bases, and 8 bases stayed unmatched.

The chain links TRBV11-2 to TRBJ1-3; a possible D gene is TRBD1 (6 bases). Germline values: CDR1 SGHAT, CDR2 FQNNGV. The CDR3 covers 18 residues. V was clipped by 5 bases and J by 0 bases, with 20 bases between them. The CDR3 DNA reads TGTGCCAGCAGCCGAGGCCCGGACAGCTCTTACTCTGGAAACACCATATATTTT. It encodes CASSRGPDSSYSGNTIYF.

CDR3 bases: TGTGCCAGCAGCTTAAAAGGGGGCTACGAGCAGTACTTC. Translating gives CASSLKGGYEQYF. The V and J genes are TRBV7-6 and TRBJ2-7; D perhaps matches TRBD1 (6 bases). CDR1 SGHVS and CDR2 FNYEAQ come from the germline V gene. This CDR3 comprises 13 residues. V was shortened by 2 bases and J by 3 bases, with 8 bases between the two germline ends.

This clonotype has ten or more counts. This chain links TRBV5-6 with TRBJ1-5; D is ambiguous. V was clipped by 1 base and J by 2 bases, with 1 base between them. CDR3 length: 12 amino acids. Germline V gene sequence: CDR1 SGHDT, CDR2 YYEEEE. For the CDR3, the DNA is TGTGCCAGCAGCTTGCGCAATCAGCCCCAGCATTTT. Its protein is CASSLRNQPQHF.

The sample holds many counts of this clonotype. The chain joins TRBV29-1 to TRBJ1-2; D is unresolved. Per the germline V gene, CDR1 is SQVTM and CDR2 is ANQGSEA. Trimming cost V 3 bases and J 4 bases, with 18 bases left between them. The length of the CDR3 is 15 residues. CDR3 sequence reads: CSVEPWEPVRYGYTF. As DNA, the CDR3 is TGCAGCGTTGAGCCCTGGGAACCAGTTCGCTATGGCTACACCTTC.

The chain joins TRBV4-1 to TRBJ2-3; no definite D call. The CDR3 spans 12 residues. CDR1 and CDR2 (germline): MGHRA, YSYEKL. V was cut by 3 bases and J by 9 bases, with 10 bases left in between. CDR3 protein: CASSQPEGTQYF. The DNA of the CDR3 is TGCGCCAGCAGCCAGCCCGAAGGGACGCAGTATTTT.